What follows are 27 T cell receptor beta chains derived from one specimen sequenced in a study of cytomegalovirus exposure and HLA in healthy donors. The primer mix had 60 Vbeta and 13 Jbeta primers. Only in-frame clones appear in the TCRdb table, and some are missing; sequencing was by immunoSEQ multiplex PCR. This repertoire shows nearly 200,000 clones, 82% found once; its top ten account for approximately 6.5%. The sample taken for sequencing was PBMCs. The source of these receptors is a woman aged 50 to 60 in good health and CMV-seropositive.

The chain employs TRBV7-9 and TRBJ1-6; no firm D call. This CDR3 region has 13 residues. Trimming left V 0 bases short and J 10 bases short, with 7 bases between. CDR1 SEHNR and CDR2 FQNEAQ come from the germline V gene (reference sequence). The CDR3 DNA reads as TGTGCCAGCAGCTTAGCGGAGGGCTCACCCCTCCACTTT. It encodes CASSLAEGSPLHF. Variable domain in full (rest from reference TRBV7-9 and TRBJ1-6): DTGVSQNPRHKITKRGQNVTFRCDPISEHNRLYWYRQTLGQGPEFLTYFQNEAQLEKSRLLSDRFSAERPKGSFSTLEIQRTEQGDSAMYLCASSLAEGSPLHFGNGTRLTVT.

This clone has only a few counts. The chain combines TRBV19 with TRBJ2-2; TRBD1 matches at 10 bases. This CDR3 is 16 amino acids long. CDR1 and CDR2 from the germline V gene are LNHDA and SQIVND (reference sequence). V lost 3 bases and J lost 3; bases outside the gene matches: 4. CDR3 loop: CASSIWTGGDTGELFF. Here the CDR3 DNA reads TGTGCCAGTAGTATTTGGACAGGGGGGGACACCGGGGAGCTGTTTTTT.

CDR3 coding DNA: TGTGCCAGCAGTCGACAGGGTTCCTATGGCTACACCTTC. Protein product: CASSRQGSYGYTF. This chain links TRBV6-5 with TRBJ1-2; TRBD1 aligns across 7 bases. V lost 5 bases to trimming and J lost 4 bases; unmatched junction nucleotides: 4. The CDR3 is 13 residues long. Germline V lookup: CDR1 MNHEY, CDR2 SVGAGI.

The chain employs TRBV19 and TRBJ2-7, with 9 bases aligning to TRBD1. V shed 10 bases and J 5 bases; nucleotides not matched to a gene: 9. Germline V lookup: CDR1 LNHDA, CDR2 SQIVND (reference sequence). This CDR3 has 13 residues. CDR3 nucleotide sequence: TGTGCCAACCTCCGGGACAGGGTCCACGAGCAGTACTTC. Translated: CANLRDRVHEQYF.

The V and J genes are TRBV14 and TRBJ2-3, with D uncertain. This CDR3 spans 13 amino acids. CDR1 and CDR2 from the germline V gene are SGHDN and FVKESK. Trimming removed 4 bases from V and 0 bases from J, with 5 bases in between. CDR3 residues: CASSPVSTDTQYF. The CDR3 DNA sequence: TGTGCCAGCAGCCCCGTGAGCACAGATACGCAGTATTTT.

The chain uses TRBV18 and TRBJ2-7; D uncertain. The CDR3 spans 14 residues. Trimming pared 2 bases from V and 0 bases from J, leaving 8 bases between. Per the germline V gene, CDR1 is KGHSH and CDR2 is LQKENI. The CDR3: CASSPSHSSYEQYF. The CDR3 DNA reads TGTGCCAGCTCACCAAGTCACAGCTCCTACGAGCAGTACTTC.

The chain carries TRBV7-9 and TRBJ2-3; D unclear. Germline V gene sequence: CDR1 SEHNR, CDR2 FQNEAQ (reference sequence). Trimming took 2 bases from V and 4 from J, leaving 4 bases between them. The CDR3 spans 12 residues. DNA for the CDR3: TGTGCCAGCAGCTTATCTTCAGATACGCAGTATTTT. Protein product: CASSLSSDTQYF. Based on the CDR3 plus reference TRBV7-9 and TRBJ2-3, the full variable domain is DTGVSQNPRHKITKRGQNVTFRCDPISEHNRLYWYRQTLGQGPEFLTYFQNEAQLEKSRLLSDRFSAERPKGSFSTLEIQRTEQGDSAMYLCASSLSSDTQYFGPGTRLTVL.

The chain joins TRBV2 to TRBJ1-1; D perhaps matches TRBD1 (5 bases). This CDR3 has 12 amino acids. Germline V gene data show CDR1 as SNHLY and CDR2 as FYNNEI. Trimming took 10 bases from V and 2 from J, leaving 11 bases between them. CDR3 loop: CATRRVNTEAFF. For the CDR3, the DNA is TGTGCCACCCGCAGGGTAAACACTGAAGCTTTCTTT.

V and J are TRBV13 and TRBJ2-7, with D tentatively TRBD1 (6 bases). The CDR3 totals 17 residues. V lost 0 bases, J lost 7 bases, and 22 bases lay in between. Germline-derived CDR1 and CDR2 are PRHDT and FYEKMQ (reference sequence). The CDR3 reads CASSLGPRDKPTTEQYF. CDR3 DNA sequence: TGTGCCAGCAGCTTAGGCCCCCGGGACAAACCCACGACGGAGCAGTACTTC.

This chain uses TRBV14 with TRBJ1-6; unclear D gene. CDR1 is SGHDN and CDR2 is FVKESK in the germline V gene. Between the trimmed V and J ends, which lost 3 bases and 16 bases, there was a span of 10 bases. The CDR3 consists of 11 residues. DNA of the CDR3: TGTGCCAGCAGCCATGGCGGGAGACTCCACTTT. This gives the protein CASSHGGRLHF.

Here the CDR3 reads CASSFVQSTDTQYF. As DNA, the CDR3 is TGTGCCAGCAGTTTTGTACAGTCGACAGATACGCAGTATTTT. The chain combines TRBV28 with TRBJ2-3; no firm D call. The CDR3 is made up of 14 amino acids. The germline V gene encodes CDR1 MDHEN and CDR2 SYDVKM. Trimming stripped 3 bases from V and 3 bases from J, with 10 bases between.

This clone was counted between two and nine times. The J gene is TRBJ1-5, the V gene TRBV19, with TRBD1 as a possible D gene (6 bases). The CDR3 contains 15 residues. The V gene lost 5 bases and the J gene lost 4 bases, with 15 bases spanning the gap. Germline lookup yields CDR1 LNHDA and CDR2 SQIVND (reference sequence). CDR3 in DNA: TGTGCCAGTAGTGGGTCCAGGGGCCTGAATCAGCCCCAGCATTTT. Encoded protein: CASSGSRGLNQPQHF.

Concerning this clone: One junction end does not reproduce the germline sequence, and a read error may be involved. The chain is built from TRBV7-9 and TRBJ2-7, with D unresolved. CDR1 and CDR2 (germline): SEHNR, FQNEAQ (reference sequence). This CDR3 is 12 amino acids long. The CDR3 sequence is CSSSLTGYEQYF. CDR3 nucleotides: TGTTCCAGCAGCTTAACGGGTTACGAGCAGTACTTC.

The rearrangement uses TRBV27 and TRBJ2-7; no clear D. Per the germline V gene, CDR1 is MNHEY and CDR2 is SMNVEV (reference sequence). The ends were cut back, 2 bases at V and 0 bases at J, with 14 bases in the middle. This CDR3 spans 16 amino acids. The CDR3 protein is CASSLTLAPSSYEQYF. The CDR3 DNA reads TGTGCCAGCAGTTTAACGCTCGCTCCCAGCTCCTACGAGCAGTACTTC.

The chain combines TRBV19 with TRBJ1-6; possibly TRBD1 for D (5 bases). The germline V gene encodes CDR1 LNHDA and CDR2 SQIVND (reference sequence). The germline V and J ends were trimmed by 7 bases and 1 base, with 11 bases remaining between them. The CDR3 has 15 amino acids. This CDR3 reads CASTPKGSYNSPLHF. The CDR3 nucleotides are TGTGCCAGTACCCCCAAGGGGTCCTATAATTCACCCCTCCACTTT.

This clone has more than one count but fewer than ten. The chain joins TRBV5-4 to TRBJ2-1, with 9 bases matching TRBD1. CDR3 length: 14 amino acids. Trimming at V came to 3 bases and at J to 6 bases, leaving 4 bases not matched to a gene. Germline CDR1 is SGHNT and CDR2 is YYREEE (reference sequence). In DNA, the CDR3 is TGTGCCAGCAGCTACGGGACAGGGAGCAATGAGCAGTTCTTC. Amino acids: CASSYGTGSNEQFF.

V and J are TRBV6-6 and TRBJ2-2, with 7 bases lining up with TRBD1. Germline-derived CDR1 and CDR2 are MNHNY and SVGAGI (reference sequence). CDR3 length: 15 amino acids. Losses at the gene ends were 6 bases for V and 2 bases for J; bases not matched to a gene: 6. Here the CDR3 DNA reads TGTGCCAGCAGCGGGACAGATGCCAACACCGGGGAGCTGTTTTTT. Translating it yields CASSGTDANTGELFF.

The genes are TRBV4-1 and TRBJ1-6, with 8 bases matching TRBD1. Germline V gene sequence: CDR1 MGHRA, CDR2 YSYEKL. Trimming removed 4 bases from V and 7 bases from J; junction bases left unmatched: 15. CDR3 length: 18 residues. The CDR3 nucleotides read TGCGCCAGCAGCCCACTCCTCTCACAGGGGGTAAGGAATTCACCCCTCCACTTT. Encoded protein: CASSPLLSQGVRNSPLHF.

The rearrangement joins TRBV6-6 to TRBJ1-2; 8 bases align to TRBD1. CDR1 is MNHNY and CDR2 is SVGAGI in the germline V gene (reference sequence). There are 14 residues in the CDR3. V lost 0 bases, J lost 11 bases, and 8 bases stayed unmatched. The CDR3 DNA sequence: TGTGCCAGCAGTTACTCGACCGCGGGGACAGGTTACACCTTC. Protein sequence: CASSYSTAGTGYTF.

The genes are TRBV11-2 and TRBJ2-3; TRBD2 agrees at 8 bases. The germline gives CDR1 SGHAT, CDR2 FQNNGV. The junction had 4 bases not matched to a gene; V was cut back by 1 base and J by 4 bases. The CDR3 consists of 15 residues. The CDR3 DNA sequence: TGTGCCAGCAGCTTAGTTAGCGGGGAAGCAGATACGCAGTATTTT. Translation gives CASSLVSGEADTQYF.

This chain links TRBV5-1 with TRBJ2-7; tentatively, D is TRBD2 (6 bases). The CDR3 is 15 amino acids. The V end was cut by 7 bases, the J end by 7 bases, with 24 bases between. Germline V gives CDR1 SGHRS, CDR2 YFSETQ. In nucleotides, the CDR3 is TGCGCCAGCCGGGAGTCCCACGACGGTATCTCGGAGCAGTACTTC. It encodes CASRESHDGISEQYF.

This chain uses TRBV2 with TRBJ2-2; D is uncertain. This CDR3 has 15 residues. V lost 0 bases, J lost 5 bases, and 10 bases lay in between. Germline V gene sequence: CDR1 SNHLY, CDR2 FYNNEI. The CDR3 DNA reads as TGTGCCAGCAGTGAAGCACCAGCGAGGACCGGGGAGCTGTTTTTT. Amino acid sequence: CASSEAPARTGELFF.

This clone was picked up a small number of times. J is TRBJ2-1 and V is TRBV7-9; weak D call: TRBD2 (5 bases). CDR1 SEHNR and CDR2 FQNEAQ come from the germline V gene (reference sequence). The CDR3 runs to 16 residues. V was shortened by 3 bases and J by 1 base, with 13 bases between the two germline ends. CDR3 nucleotide sequence: TGTGCCAGCAGCTTCACGACGTCGGGGTCCTACAATGAGCAGTTCTTC. It is translated as CASSFTTSGSYNEQFF.

About this clone: The sample has other DNA sequences that encode this CDR3 too. The chain links TRBV18 to TRBJ1-5; D unclear. Trimming pared 2 bases from V and 3 bases from J, leaving 5 bases between. Germline V CDR1 and CDR2: KGHSH, LQKENI. This CDR3 contains 13 residues. The CDR3 DNA reads as TGTGCCAGCTCACCAACAGACAATCAGCCCCAGCATTTT. Translation: CASSPTDNQPQHF.

This chain connects TRBV6-7 to TRBJ1-2; D ambiguous. TRBV6-7 carries the ORF label, with uncertain function. The CDR3 contains 16 residues. V was shortened by 6 bases and J by 3 bases, with 20 bases between the two germline ends. CDR3 loop: CASSVLCVAGDYGYTF. The CDR3 DNA follows: TGTGCCAGCAGCGTCCTGTGTGTGGCCGGGGACTATGGCTACACCTTC.

V gene TRBV27 combines with J gene TRBJ1-5, with D perhaps TRBD1 (5 bases). Trimming took 2 bases from V and 4 from J, leaving 9 bases between them. The germline CDR1 and CDR2 sequences are MNHEY and SMNVEV (reference sequence). This CDR3 contains 14 residues. CDR3 bases: TGTGCCAGCAGTTTAAACCAGGGAAATCAGCCCCAGCATTTT. Amino acid sequence: CASSLNQGNQPQHF.

The chain has TRBV5-1 and TRBJ2-3; no firm D call. In germline, CDR1 is SGHRS, CDR2 YFSETQ. This CDR3 region has 14 residues. V was shortened by 1 base and J by 1 base, with 7 bases between the two germline ends. The DNA for the CDR3 is TGCGCCAGCAGCTTGTTCGCGGGCACAGATACGCAGTATTTT. Translation gives CASSLFAGTDTQYF. The whole variable domain, filled in from reference TRBV5-1 and TRBJ2-3, reads KAGVTQTPRYLIKTRGQQVTLSCSPISGHRSVSWYQQTPGQGLQFLFEYFSETQRNKGNFPGRFSGRQFSNSRSEMNVSTLELGDSALYLCASSLFAGTDTQYFGPGTRLTVL.